Presented here are 21 T cell receptor beta chains from one specimen sequenced in a study of identical twins. TCRdb redid the calling of the 5' RACE reads with MiXCR, one entry per CDR3 protein. The sample includes under 1 million distinct CDR3 sequences, approximately 13% of them seen just once. The sample was also linked to a second study, of yellow fever vaccine responses in identical twins.

Sequencing was done on a sample of PBMCs. The receptor set was obtained from a woman aged 18-29 years in good health.

This clonotype was counted once. This chain uses TRBV7-9 with TRBJ2-7; possible D gene TRBD2, 6 bases. Trimming removed 5 bases at V and 3 bases at J, with 20 bases between. The CDR3 is 16 amino acids. Germline CDR1 is SEHNR and CDR2 is FQNEAQ (reference sequence). This chain's CDR3 is CASSPKGGPSGYEQYV. The CDR3 nucleotides are TGTGCCAGCAGCCCTAAGGGAGGCCCTTCGGGCTACGAGCAGTACGTC.

This clonotype was picked up a small number of times. The chain recombines TRBV28 with TRBJ2-1, with a possible D match to TRBD2 (6 bases). The CDR3 contains 16 residues. From germline, CDR1 is MDHEN and CDR2 SYDVKM. V lost 2 bases, J lost 2 bases, and 13 bases lay in between. In nucleotides, the CDR3 is TGTGCCAGCAGTTTACGGGGGACTCACACCTACAATGAGCAGTTCTTC. Its protein product is CASSLRGTHTYNEQFF.

This chain joins TRBV5-1 and TRBJ2-3, with 8 bases matching TRBD2. The CDR3 length is 15 residues. Per the germline V gene, CDR1 is SGHRS and CDR2 is YFSETQ. V shed 4 bases and J 8 bases; nucleotides not matched to a gene: 12. CDR3 DNA sequence: TGCGCCAGCAGCCCCTTCCGGGGGGGCCAGGGTACGCAGTATTTT. It codes for CASSPFRGGQGTQYF.

This chain connects TRBV6-4 to TRBJ2-5; D uncertain. This CDR3 region has 14 residues. The germline CDR1 and CDR2 sequences are MRHNA and SNTAGT. Trimming took off 0 bases at V and 4 bases at J, with 9 bases between the two ends. CDR3 in DNA: TGTGCCAGCAGTGACTCTAGAAACTCAGAGACCCAGTACTTC. Amino acids: CASSDSRNSETQYF.

Only a few counts were recorded for this clonotype. This sequence joins TRBV20-1 and TRBJ1-2; no clear D. V was shortened by 3 bases and J by 0 bases, with 5 bases between the two germline ends. The CDR3 loop spans 12 amino acids. The germline V gene encodes CDR1 DFQATT and CDR2 SNEGSKA (reference sequence). This CDR3 is CSASWANYGYTF. The CDR3 DNA reads as TGCAGTGCTAGTTGGGCTAACTATGGCTACACCTTC.

The chain joins TRBV19 to TRBJ1-1; no firm D call. Germline assignment: CDR1 LNHDA and CDR2 SQIVND (reference sequence). This CDR3 comprises 14 residues. V was trimmed by 1 base and J by 1 base, leaving 7 bases between them. CDR3 protein: CASSIGGQNTEAFF. The CDR3, as DNA: TGTGCCAGTAGTATAGGTGGGCAGAACACTGAAGCTTTCTTT.

Only a few counts were recorded for this clonotype. This chain connects TRBV28 to TRBJ2-7; no clear D. The CDR3 contains 12 residues. CDR1 is MDHEN, CDR2 SYDVKM, per germline. The V end lost 5 bases, the J end lost 0 bases, and 5 bases lay between the germline ends. The CDR3 bases are TGTGCCAGCAGTGTCAGCTCCTACGAGCAGTACGTC. Translation: CASSVSSYEQYV.

This clonotype appeared a few times. The J gene is TRBJ2-7, the V gene TRBV12-3 or TRBV12-4, with a tentative D call TRBD2 (5 bases). The CDR3 sequence is 14 residues long. The germline V and J ends were trimmed by 6 bases and 1 base, with 13 bases remaining between them. As DNA, the CDR3 is TGTGCCAGCAGCCGTTCCGGGGTTTCCTACGAGCAGTACTTC. Amino acids: CASSRSGVSYEQYF.

This clonotype was counted a few times. The chain combines TRBV3-1 with TRBJ2-3; D possibly corresponds to TRBD2 (6 bases). V lost 4 bases and J lost 1, with 12 bases in between. In germline, CDR1 is LGHDT, CDR2 YNNKEL (reference sequence). The CDR3 consists of 15 residues. The CDR3 bases are TGTGCCAGCAGCCGACTAGGTTTCGGCACAGATACGCAGTATTTT. Amino acid sequence: CASSRLGFGTDTQYF.

J is TRBJ2-3 and V is TRBV28; weak D call: TRBD2 (6 bases). This CDR3 has 14 residues. Between the trimmed V and J ends, which lost 6 bases and 2 bases, there was a span of 12 bases. The germline gives CDR1 MDHEN, CDR2 SYDVKM. The CDR3 region has the DNA TGTGCCAGCAGAAAAGGGGACTTCACAGATACGCAGTATTTT. This codes for CASRKGDFTDTQYF.

This rearrangement joins TRBV12-3 or TRBV12-4 to TRBJ2-7, with no clear D. The germline V and J ends were trimmed by 3 bases and 4 bases, with 16 bases remaining between them. The CDR3 contains 15 residues. The CDR3 nucleotides read TGTGCCAGCAGTTTTGTTTTCAGATCAACATACGAGCAGTACGTC. The encoded protein is CASSFVFRSTYEQYV.

In this sample, this clonotype turned up a few times. The chain has TRBV5-1 and TRBJ2-1; 7 nucleotides align to TRBD2. The CDR3 length is 19 residues. Germline V gene data show CDR1 as SGHRS and CDR2 as YFSETQ. The junction had 19 bases not matched to a gene; V was cut back by 5 bases and J by 2 bases. CDR3 sequence: CASRTGAGEAGVAYNEQFF. The CDR3 DNA reads as TGCGCCAGCAGAACCGGGGCAGGTGAGGCGGGAGTGGCCTACAATGAGCAGTTCTTC.

In its sample, this clonotype was seen a few times. The J gene is TRBJ2-2, the V gene TRBV27; D is ambiguous. The CDR3 length is 15 residues. V shed 6 bases and J shed 2 bases, with 13 bases lying between them. Germline loops: CDR1 MNHEY, CDR2 SMNVEV (reference sequence). CDR3 sequence reads: CASSNSDLNTGELFF. The CDR3 DNA is TGTGCCAGCAGCAACTCGGACCTTAACACCGGGGAGCTGTTTTTT.

This clonotype was seen more than once but under ten times. The V call is TRBV7-6, the J call TRBJ2-1; 11 positions match TRBD2. Germline trimming cut 5 bases from V and 7 bases from J; bases unmatched to any gene: 7. The CDR3 is made up of 15 amino acids. CDR1 is SGHVS, CDR2 FNYEAQ, per germline. This chain's CDR3 is CASSPYTSGGNEQFF. DNA of the CDR3: TGTGCCAGCAGCCCCTACACTAGCGGGGGTAATGAGCAGTTCTTC.

In its sample, this clonotype was seen a few times. The chain recombines TRBV7-7 with TRBJ2-5, with TRBD1 as a possible D gene (8 bases). Per the germline V gene, CDR1 is SSHAT and CDR2 is FNYEAQ (reference sequence). The CDR3 contains 13 residues. The V end was cut by 5 bases, the J end by 5 bases, with 12 bases between. The CDR3 spells CASSVQGGETQYF. In DNA form, the CDR3 reads TGTGCCAGCAGCGTACAGGGGGGGGAGACCCAGTACTTC.

This clonotype was recorded a few times. V usage is TRBV3-1 and J usage is TRBJ1-2; D is uncertain. The CDR3 is made up of 12 amino acids. The ends were cut back, 4 bases at V and 8 bases at J, with 11 bases in the middle. Germline-derived CDR1 and CDR2 are LGHDT and YNNKEL (reference sequence). This CDR3 is CASSPDVGGYTF. The CDR3 DNA reads TGTGCCAGCAGCCCGGACGTTGGGGGCTACACCTTC.

This clonotype was detected ten times or more. The CDR3 DNA is TGTGCCAGCCGTTCGGAAGGTGGCCAGCCCCAGCATTTT. This translates into CASRSEGGQPQHF. The genes are TRBV2 and TRBJ1-5; D uncertain. Germline values: CDR1 SNHLY, CDR2 FYNNEI. The V end lost 8 bases, the J end lost 7 bases, and 15 bases lay between the germline ends. The CDR3 runs to 13 residues.

This clonotype was picked up a small number of times. The rearrangement uses TRBV20-1 and TRBJ2-5, with 9 bases lining up with TRBD2. The CDR3 is made up of 15 amino acids. The germline V gene encodes CDR1 DFQATT and CDR2 SNEGSKA (reference sequence). With 0 bases clipped from V and 5 bases from J, the junction kept 7 bases outside the gene matches. The CDR3 DNA sequence: TGCAGTGCTAGAGATGCGGCCGCGGGGGGGGAGACCCAGTACTTC. It translates to CSARDAAAGGETQYF.

With regard to this clonotype: A single base separates this from a much larger clone, so it may be a read error. The genes are TRBV28 and TRBJ1-2, with D hard to call. Trimming removed 3 bases at V and 5 bases at J, with 4 bases between. This CDR3 spans 11 amino acids. CDR1 and CDR2 (germline): MDHEN, SYDVKM. CDR3 sequence reads: CASSFWYGYTF. The CDR3 bases are TGTGCCAGCAGTTTTTGGTATGGCTACACCTTC.

A word on this clonotype: The junction differs from germline at one of its ends, possibly a read error. The chain links TRBV12-3 or TRBV12-4 to TRBJ2-6, with a weak D call TRBD2 (10 bases). The CDR3 loop spans 18 amino acids. The CDR3 loop reads CASCLAGGQGSGANVLTF. The CDR3 DNA reads TGTGCCAGCTGTTTAGCGGGGGGACAGGGTTCTGGGGCCAACGTCCTGACTTTC.

Many counts were recorded for this clonotype. The V gene is TRBV6-5, the J gene TRBJ1-3; possible D gene TRBD1, 6 bases. The CDR3 consists of 16 residues. Germline CDR1 is MNHEY and CDR2 is SVGAGI. Trimming took 0 bases from V and 2 from J, leaving 11 bases between them. CDR3 nucleotides: TGTGCCAGCAGTTACTCCGCCGGGACAACTGGAAACACCATATATTTT. Amino acid sequence: CASSYSAGTTGNTIYF.